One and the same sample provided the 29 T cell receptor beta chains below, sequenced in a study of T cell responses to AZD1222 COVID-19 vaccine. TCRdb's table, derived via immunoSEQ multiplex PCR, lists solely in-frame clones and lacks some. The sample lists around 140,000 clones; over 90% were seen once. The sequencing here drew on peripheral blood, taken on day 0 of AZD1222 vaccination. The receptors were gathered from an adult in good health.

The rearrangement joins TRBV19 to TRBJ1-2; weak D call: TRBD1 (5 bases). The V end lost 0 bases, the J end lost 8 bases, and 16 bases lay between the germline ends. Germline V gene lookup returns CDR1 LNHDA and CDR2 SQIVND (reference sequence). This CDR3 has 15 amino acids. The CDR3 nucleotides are TGTGCCAGTAGTATAGACCCTAGGGGTCGCGGCGGCTACACCTTC. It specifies CASSIDPRGRGGYTF.

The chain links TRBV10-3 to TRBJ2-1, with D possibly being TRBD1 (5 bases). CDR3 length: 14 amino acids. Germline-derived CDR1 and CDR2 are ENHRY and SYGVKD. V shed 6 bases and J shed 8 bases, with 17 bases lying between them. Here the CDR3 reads CAIRDTPYRDEQFF. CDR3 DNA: TGTGCCATCAGGGACACCCCTTATAGAGATGAGCAGTTCTTC.

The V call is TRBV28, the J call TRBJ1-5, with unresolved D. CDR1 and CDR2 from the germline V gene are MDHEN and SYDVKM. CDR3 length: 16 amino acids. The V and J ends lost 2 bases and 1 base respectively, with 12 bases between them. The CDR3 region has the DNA TGTGCCAGCAGTTTAGCCCCGGGCCCCAGCAATCAGCCCCAGCATTTT. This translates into CASSLAPGPSNQPQHF.

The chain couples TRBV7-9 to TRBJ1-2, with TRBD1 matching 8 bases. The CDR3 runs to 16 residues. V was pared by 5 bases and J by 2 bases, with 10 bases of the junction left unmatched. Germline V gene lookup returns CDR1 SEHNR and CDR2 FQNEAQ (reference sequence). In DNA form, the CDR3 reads TGTGCCAGCAGCGGCTCAGGACAGGGTTCGAACTATGGCTACACCTTC. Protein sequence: CASSGSGQGSNYGYTF. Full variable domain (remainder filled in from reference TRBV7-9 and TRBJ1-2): DTGVSQNPRHKITKRGQNVTFRCDPISEHNRLYWYRQTLGQGPEFLTYFQNEAQLEKSRLLSDRFSAERPKGSFSTLEIQRTEQGDSAMYLCASSGSGQGSNYGYTFGSGTRLTVV.

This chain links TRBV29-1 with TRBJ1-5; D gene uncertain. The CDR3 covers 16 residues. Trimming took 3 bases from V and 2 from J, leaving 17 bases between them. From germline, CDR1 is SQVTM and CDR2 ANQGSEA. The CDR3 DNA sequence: TGCAGCGTTGATCAGGACGTGGGCTTAGGCAATCAGCCCCAGCATTTT. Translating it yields CSVDQDVGLGNQPQHF.

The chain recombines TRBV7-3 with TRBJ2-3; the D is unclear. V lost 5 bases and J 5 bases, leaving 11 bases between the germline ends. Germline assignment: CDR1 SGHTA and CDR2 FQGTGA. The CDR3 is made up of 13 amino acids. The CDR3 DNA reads TGTGCCAGCAGCCCCATAAACGGAGATACGCAGTATTTT. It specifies CASSPINGDTQYF.

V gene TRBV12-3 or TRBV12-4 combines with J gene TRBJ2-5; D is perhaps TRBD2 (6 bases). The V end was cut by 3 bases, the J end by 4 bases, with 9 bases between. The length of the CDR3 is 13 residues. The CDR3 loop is CASSFRGTETQYF. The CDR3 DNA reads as TGTGCCAGCAGTTTTCGGGGGACAGAGACCCAGTACTTC.

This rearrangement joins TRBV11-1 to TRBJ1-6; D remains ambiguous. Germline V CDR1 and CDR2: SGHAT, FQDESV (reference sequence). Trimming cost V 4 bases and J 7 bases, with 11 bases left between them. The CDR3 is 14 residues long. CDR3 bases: TGTGCCAGCAGCTCGGAGCTAATAAATTCACCCCTCCACTTT. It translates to CASSSELINSPLHF.

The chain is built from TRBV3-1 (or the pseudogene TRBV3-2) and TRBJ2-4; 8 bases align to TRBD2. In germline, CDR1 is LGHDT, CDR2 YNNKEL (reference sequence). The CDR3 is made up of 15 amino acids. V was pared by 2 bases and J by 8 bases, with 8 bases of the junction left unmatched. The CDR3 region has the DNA TGTGCCAGCAGCCAAACTTTGGGGACTAGGGACATTCAGTACTTC. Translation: CASSQTLGTRDIQYF.

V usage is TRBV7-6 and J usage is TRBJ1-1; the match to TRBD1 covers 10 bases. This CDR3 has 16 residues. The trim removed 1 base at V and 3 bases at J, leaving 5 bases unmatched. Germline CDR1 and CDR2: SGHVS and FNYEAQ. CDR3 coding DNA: TGTGCCAGCAGCTTAGGGGTGGGGACAGGGGACACTGAAGCTTTCTTT. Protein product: CASSLGVGTGDTEAFF. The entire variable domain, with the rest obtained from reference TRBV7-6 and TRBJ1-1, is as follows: GAGVSQSPRYKVTKRGQDVALRCDPISGHVSLYWYRQALGQGPEFLTYFNYEAQQDKSGLPNDRFSAERPEGSISTLTIQRTEQRDSAMYRCASSLGVGTGDTEAFFGQGTRLTVV.

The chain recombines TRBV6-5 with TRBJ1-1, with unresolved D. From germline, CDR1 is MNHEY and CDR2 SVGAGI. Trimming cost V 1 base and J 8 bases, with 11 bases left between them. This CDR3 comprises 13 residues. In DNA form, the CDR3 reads TGTGCCAGCAGTTACTTTTCAGCGGCGGAAGCTTTCTTT. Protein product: CASSYFSAAEAFF.

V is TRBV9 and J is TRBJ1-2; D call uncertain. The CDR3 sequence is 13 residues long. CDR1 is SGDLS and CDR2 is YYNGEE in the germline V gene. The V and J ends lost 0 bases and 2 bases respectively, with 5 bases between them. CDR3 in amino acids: CASSVEGNYGYTF. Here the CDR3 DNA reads TGTGCCAGCAGCGTAGAAGGCAACTATGGCTACACCTTC.

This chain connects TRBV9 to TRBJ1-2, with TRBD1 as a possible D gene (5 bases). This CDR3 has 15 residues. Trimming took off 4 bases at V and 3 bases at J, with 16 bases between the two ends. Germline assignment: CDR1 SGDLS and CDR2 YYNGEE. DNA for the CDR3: TGTGCCAGCAGCCCTCCGGGACTTCCTGACTATGGCTACACCTTC. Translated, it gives CASSPPGLPDYGYTF.

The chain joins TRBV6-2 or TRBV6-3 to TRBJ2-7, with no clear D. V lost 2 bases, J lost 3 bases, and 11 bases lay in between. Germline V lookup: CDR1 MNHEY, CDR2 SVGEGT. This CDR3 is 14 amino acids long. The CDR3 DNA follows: TGTGCCAGCAGTTACATTCAGCTGAGCTACGAGCAGTACTTC. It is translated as CASSYIQLSYEQYF.

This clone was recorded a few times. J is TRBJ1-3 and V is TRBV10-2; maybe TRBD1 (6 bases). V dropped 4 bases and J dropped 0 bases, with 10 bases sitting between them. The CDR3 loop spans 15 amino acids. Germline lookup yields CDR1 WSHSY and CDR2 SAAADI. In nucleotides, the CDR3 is TGCGCCAGCAGTGTTTTAGGGGGCTCTGGAAACACCATATATTTT. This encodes CASSVLGGSGNTIYF.

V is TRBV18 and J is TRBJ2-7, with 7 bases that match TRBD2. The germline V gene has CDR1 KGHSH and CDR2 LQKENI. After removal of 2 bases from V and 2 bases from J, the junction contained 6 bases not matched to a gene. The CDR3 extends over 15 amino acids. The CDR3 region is CASSPESSGPYEQYF. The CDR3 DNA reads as TGTGCCAGCTCACCAGAATCTAGCGGCCCCTACGAGCAGTACTTC.

CDR3 coding DNA: TGTGCCAGCAGTTTAGGGGGCATCACTGAAGCTTTCTTT. Translation gives CASSLGGITEAFF. V usage is TRBV12-3 or TRBV12-4 and J usage is TRBJ1-1; a weak D match, TRBD1 (5 bases). V was trimmed by 1 base and J by 4 bases, leaving 7 bases between them. The CDR3 has 13 residues.

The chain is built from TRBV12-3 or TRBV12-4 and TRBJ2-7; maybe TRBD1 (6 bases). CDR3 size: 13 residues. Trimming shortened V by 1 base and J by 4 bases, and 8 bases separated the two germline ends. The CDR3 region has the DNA TGTGCCAGCAGTTTAGACGGACAGTACGAGCAGTACTTC. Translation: CASSLDGQYEQYF.

CDR3 nucleotides: TGTGCCAGCAGCCCAGACGTATCGACCTACGAGCAGTACTTC. This gives the protein CASSPDVSTYEQYF. The chain links TRBV7-9 to TRBJ2-7; D unclear. Trimming took off 5 bases at V and 2 bases at J, with 13 bases between the two ends. The germline V gene encodes CDR1 SEHNR and CDR2 FQNEAQ (reference sequence). This CDR3 spans 14 amino acids.

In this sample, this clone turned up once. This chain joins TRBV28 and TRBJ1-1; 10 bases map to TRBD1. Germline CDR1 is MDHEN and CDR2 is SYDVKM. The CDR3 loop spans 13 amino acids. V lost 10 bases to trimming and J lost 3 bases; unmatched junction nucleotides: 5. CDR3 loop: CAIKGTGDTEAFF. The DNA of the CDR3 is TGTGCCATCAAGGGGACAGGGGACACTGAAGCTTTCTTT.

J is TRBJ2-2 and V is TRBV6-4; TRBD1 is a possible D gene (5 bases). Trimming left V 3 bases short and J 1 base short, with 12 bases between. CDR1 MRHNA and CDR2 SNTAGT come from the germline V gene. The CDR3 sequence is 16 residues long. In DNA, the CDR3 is TGTGCCAGCAGTGAACGGTCAGGGAAGAACACCGGGGAGCTGTTTTTT. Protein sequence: CASSERSGKNTGELFF.

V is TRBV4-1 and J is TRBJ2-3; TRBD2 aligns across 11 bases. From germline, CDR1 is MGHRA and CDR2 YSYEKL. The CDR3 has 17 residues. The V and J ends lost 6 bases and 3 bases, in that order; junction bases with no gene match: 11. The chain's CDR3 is CASSFTGTSGTTDTQYF. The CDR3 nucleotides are TGCGCCAGCAGTTTTACCGGGACTAGCGGAACTACAGATACGCAGTATTTT.

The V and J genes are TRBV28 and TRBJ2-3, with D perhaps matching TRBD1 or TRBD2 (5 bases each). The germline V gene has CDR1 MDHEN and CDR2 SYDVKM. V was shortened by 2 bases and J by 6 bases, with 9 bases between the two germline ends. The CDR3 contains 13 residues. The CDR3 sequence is CASSLEGIDTQYF. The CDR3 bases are TGTGCCAGCAGTTTAGAGGGGATCGATACGCAGTATTTT.

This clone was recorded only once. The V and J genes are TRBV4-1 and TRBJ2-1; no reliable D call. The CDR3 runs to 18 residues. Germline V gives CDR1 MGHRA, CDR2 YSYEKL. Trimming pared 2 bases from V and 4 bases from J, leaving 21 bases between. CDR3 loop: CASSQMFWSSARYNEQFF. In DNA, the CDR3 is TGCGCCAGCAGCCAAATGTTTTGGAGCTCCGCCCGATACAATGAGCAGTTCTTC.

The CDR3, as DNA: TGCGCCAGCAGCTTGGGGACTAGCGGGGGAAACCCGATAGAACCCATAGCCAAAAACATTCAGTACTTC. As protein: CASSLGTSGGNPIEPIAKNIQYF. The chain has TRBV5-1 and TRBJ2-4; 13 bases match TRBD2. Germline V gene sequence: CDR1 SGHRS, CDR2 YFSETQ. The ends lost 0 bases at V and 0 bases at J; junction bases unmatched: 18. The length of the CDR3 is 23 residues.

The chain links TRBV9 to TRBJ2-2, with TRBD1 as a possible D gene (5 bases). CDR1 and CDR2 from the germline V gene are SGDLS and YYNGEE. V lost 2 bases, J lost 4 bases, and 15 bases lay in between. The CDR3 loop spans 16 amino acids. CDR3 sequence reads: CASSVSPIGATGELFF. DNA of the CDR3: TGTGCCAGCAGCGTGAGTCCCATAGGGGCCACCGGGGAGCTGTTTTTT.

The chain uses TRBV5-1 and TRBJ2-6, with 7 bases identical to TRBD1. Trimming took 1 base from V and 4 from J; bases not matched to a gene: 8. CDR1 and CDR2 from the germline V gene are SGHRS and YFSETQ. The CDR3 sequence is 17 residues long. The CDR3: CASSLYTGVNGANVLTF. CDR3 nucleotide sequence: TGCGCCAGCAGCTTGTATACAGGGGTGAACGGGGCCAACGTCCTGACTTTC.

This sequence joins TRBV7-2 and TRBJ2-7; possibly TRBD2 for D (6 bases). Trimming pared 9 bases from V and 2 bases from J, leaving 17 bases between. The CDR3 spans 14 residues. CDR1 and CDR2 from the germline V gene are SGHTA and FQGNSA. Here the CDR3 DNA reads TGTGCCAGTAGGAGGGGCGGCGGCCCCTACGAGCAGTACTTC. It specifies CASRRGGGPYEQYF.

In nucleotides, the CDR3 is TGTGCCAGCAGCCCAGGACTAGCGGGACTCTACGAGCAGTACTTC. Translation gives CASSPGLAGLYEQYF. The chain uses TRBV7-7 and TRBJ2-7, with TRBD2 matching 12 bases. The CDR3 has 15 amino acids. V lost 5 bases, J lost 3 bases, and 5 bases stayed unmatched. CDR1 is SSHAT, CDR2 FNYEAQ, per germline (reference sequence).